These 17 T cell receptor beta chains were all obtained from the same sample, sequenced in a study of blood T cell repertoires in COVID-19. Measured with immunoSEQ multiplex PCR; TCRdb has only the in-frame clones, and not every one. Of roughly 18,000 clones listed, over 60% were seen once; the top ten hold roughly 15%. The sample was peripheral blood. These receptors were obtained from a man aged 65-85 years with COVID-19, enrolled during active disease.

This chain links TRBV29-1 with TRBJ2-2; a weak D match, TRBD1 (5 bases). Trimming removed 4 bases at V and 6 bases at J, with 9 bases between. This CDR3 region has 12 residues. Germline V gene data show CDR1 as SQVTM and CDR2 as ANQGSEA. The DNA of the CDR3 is TGCAGCGTTGTAGGGGCCGCCGGGGAGCTGTTTTTT. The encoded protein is CSVVGAAGELFF.

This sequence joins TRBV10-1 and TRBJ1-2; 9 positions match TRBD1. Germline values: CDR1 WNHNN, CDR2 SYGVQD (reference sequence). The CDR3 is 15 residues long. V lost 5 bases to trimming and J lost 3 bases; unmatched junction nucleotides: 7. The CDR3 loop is CASSQGQGGDYGYTF. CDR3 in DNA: TGCGCCAGCAGTCAGGGACAGGGAGGGGACTATGGCTACACCTTC.

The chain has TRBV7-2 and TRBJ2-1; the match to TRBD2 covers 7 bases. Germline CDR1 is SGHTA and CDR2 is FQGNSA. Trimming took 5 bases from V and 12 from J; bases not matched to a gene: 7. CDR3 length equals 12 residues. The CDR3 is CASSLGGGRQFF. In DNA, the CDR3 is TGTGCCAGCAGCCTTGGCGGGGGTAGGCAGTTCTTC.

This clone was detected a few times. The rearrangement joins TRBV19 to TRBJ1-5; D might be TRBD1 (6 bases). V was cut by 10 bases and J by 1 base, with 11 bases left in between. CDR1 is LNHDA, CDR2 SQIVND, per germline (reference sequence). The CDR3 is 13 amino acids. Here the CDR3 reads CATGTTSNQPQHF. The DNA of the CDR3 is TGTGCCACTGGGACAACGAGCAATCAGCCCCAGCATTTT.

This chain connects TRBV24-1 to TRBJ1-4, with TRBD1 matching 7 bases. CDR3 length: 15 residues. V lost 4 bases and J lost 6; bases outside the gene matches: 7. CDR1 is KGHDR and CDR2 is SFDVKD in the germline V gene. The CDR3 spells CATSERQGTDEKLFF. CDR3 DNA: TGTGCCACCAGTGAAAGACAGGGTACGGATGAAAAACTGTTTTTT.

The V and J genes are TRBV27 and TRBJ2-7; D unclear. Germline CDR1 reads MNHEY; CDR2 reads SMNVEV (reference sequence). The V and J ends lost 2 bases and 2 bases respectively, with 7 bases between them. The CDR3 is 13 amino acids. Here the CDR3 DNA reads TGTGCCAGCAGTTTAAAGCCCGCCTACGAGCAGTACTTC. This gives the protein CASSLKPAYEQYF.

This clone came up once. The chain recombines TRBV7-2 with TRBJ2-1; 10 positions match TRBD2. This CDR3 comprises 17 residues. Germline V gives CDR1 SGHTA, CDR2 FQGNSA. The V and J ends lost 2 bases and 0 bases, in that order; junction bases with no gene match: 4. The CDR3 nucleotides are TGTGCCAGCAGCTTACGAAGGACTAGCGGCTCCTACAATGAGCAGTTCTTC. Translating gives CASSLRRTSGSYNEQFF.

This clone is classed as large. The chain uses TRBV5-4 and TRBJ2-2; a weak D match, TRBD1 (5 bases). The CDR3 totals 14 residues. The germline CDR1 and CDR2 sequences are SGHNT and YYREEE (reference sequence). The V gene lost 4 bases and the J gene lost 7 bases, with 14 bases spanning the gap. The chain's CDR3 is CASSVERQFGELFF. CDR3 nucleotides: TGTGCCAGCAGCGTTGAGAGACAGTTCGGGGAGCTGTTTTTT.

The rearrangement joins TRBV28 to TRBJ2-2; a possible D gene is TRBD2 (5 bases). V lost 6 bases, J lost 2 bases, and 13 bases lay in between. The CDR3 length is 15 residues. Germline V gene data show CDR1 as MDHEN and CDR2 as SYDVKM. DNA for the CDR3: TGTGCCAGCAGATCGAAGCGGATAAACACCGGGGAGCTGTTTTTT. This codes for CASRSKRINTGELFF.

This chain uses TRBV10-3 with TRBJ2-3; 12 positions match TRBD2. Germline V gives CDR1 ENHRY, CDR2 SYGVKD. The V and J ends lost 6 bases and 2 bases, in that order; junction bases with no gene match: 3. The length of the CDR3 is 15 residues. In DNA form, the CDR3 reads TGTGCCATCAGCCCTAGCGGGAGGGACACAGATACGCAGTATTTT. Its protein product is CAISPSGRDTDTQYF.

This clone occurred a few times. The CDR3, as DNA: TGTGCCTGGGCAGGGGATTTGGCTGAAGCTTTCTTT. Its translation is CAWAGDLAEAFF. V and J are TRBV30 and TRBJ1-1; TRBD1 is a possible D gene (6 bases). Germline loops: CDR1 GTSNPN, CDR2 SVGIG (reference sequence). This CDR3 is 12 amino acids long. Trimming took off 5 bases at V and 6 bases at J, with 13 bases between the two ends.

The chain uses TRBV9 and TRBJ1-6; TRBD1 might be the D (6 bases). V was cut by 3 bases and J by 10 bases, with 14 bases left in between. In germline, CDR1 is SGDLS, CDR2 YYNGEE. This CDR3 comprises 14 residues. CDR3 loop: CASSARTGSSPLHF. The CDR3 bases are TGTGCCAGCAGCGCGCGAACAGGGTCCTCACCCCTCCACTTT.

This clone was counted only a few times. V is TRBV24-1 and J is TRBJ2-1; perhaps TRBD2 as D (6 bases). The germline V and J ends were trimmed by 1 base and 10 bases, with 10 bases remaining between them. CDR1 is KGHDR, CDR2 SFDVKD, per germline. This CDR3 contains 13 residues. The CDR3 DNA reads TGTGCCACCAGTGATTTTCTAGCGAGAGAGCAGTTCTTC. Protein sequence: CATSDFLAREQFF.

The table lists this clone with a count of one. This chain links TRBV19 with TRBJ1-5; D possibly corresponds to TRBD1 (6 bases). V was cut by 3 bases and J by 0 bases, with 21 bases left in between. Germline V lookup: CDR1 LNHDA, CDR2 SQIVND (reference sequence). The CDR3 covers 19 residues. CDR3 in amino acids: CASSIRQARRTFSNQPQHF. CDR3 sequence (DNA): TGTGCCAGTAGTATTAGACAGGCCCGTCGGACTTTTAGCAATCAGCCCCAGCATTTT.

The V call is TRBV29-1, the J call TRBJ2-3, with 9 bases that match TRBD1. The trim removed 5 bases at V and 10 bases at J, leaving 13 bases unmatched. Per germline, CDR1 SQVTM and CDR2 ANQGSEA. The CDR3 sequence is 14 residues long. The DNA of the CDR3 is TGCAGCGTTAGGGACAGGGTTTTGCTGAGAGCGCAGTATTTT. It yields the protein CSVRDRVLLRAQYF.

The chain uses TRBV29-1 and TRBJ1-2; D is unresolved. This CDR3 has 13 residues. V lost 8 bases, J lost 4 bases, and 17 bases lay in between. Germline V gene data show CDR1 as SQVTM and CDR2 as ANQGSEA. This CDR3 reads CSFRGVGGYGYTF. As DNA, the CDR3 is TGCAGCTTTCGGGGTGTCGGAGGCTATGGCTACACCTTC. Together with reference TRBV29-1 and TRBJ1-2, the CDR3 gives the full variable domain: SAVISQKPSRDICQRGTSLTIQCQVDSQVTMMFWYRQQPGQSLTLIATANQGSEATYESGFVIDKFPISRPNLTFSTLTVSNMSPEDSSIYLCSFRGVGGYGYTFGSGTRLTVV.

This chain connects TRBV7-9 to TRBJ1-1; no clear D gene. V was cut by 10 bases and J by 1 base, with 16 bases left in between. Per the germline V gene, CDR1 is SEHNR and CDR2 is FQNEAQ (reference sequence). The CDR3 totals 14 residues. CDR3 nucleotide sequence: TGTGCCATTGTCCAGGCGAGATGGAACACTGAAGCTTTCTTT. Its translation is CAIVQARWNTEAFF.